The next 5 T cell receptor beta chains were all read from a single sample in a study of preoperative IRX-2 immunotherapy in early breast cancer (dated by TCRdb to 2018 to 2020). In light of the paper, this sample's treatment or condition label describes: preoperative locoregional IRX-2 cytokine immunotherapy. Libraries came from the immunoSEQ multiplex PCR assay. TCRdb obtained this table from immuneACCESS and retained in-frame rearrangements with V and J assigned. These tables miss some clones; where compared with another copy, unresolved V genes account for less than half of the shortfall, and the remainder is unexplained. In this sample the table shows under 30,000 clones, around 91% of which occur a single time. Clones ranked in the top ten supply 9% to 10% of the sample. The input for sequencing was tumor tissue, taken after IRX-2 immunotherapy. These receptors all stem from a human donor with breast cancer.

This chain links TRBV7-9 with TRBJ2-3; 8 bases are shared with TRBD2. This CDR3 is built from 16 residues. V lost 6 bases to trimming and J lost 5 bases; unmatched junction nucleotides: 13. Per germline, CDR1 SEHNR and CDR2 FQNEAQ (reference sequence). CDR3 DNA: TGTGCCAGCAGTCCCGGGGGGGCTGTTATGGGAGATACGCAGTATTTT. Amino acids: CASSPGGAVMGDTQYF.

CDR3 amino acids: CASSSQGATDTQYF. The CDR3 nucleotides read TGTGCCAGCAGCTCACAGGGGGCCACAGATACGCAGTATTTT. The chain joins TRBV9 to TRBJ2-3; TRBD1 aligns across 9 bases. The ends lost 4 bases at V and 2 bases at J; junction bases unmatched: 2. Germline V gene sequence: CDR1 SGDLS, CDR2 YYNGEE. The length of the CDR3 is 14 residues.

The V and J genes are TRBV20-1 and TRBJ2-7; a possible D gene is TRBD1 (7 bases). V lost 5 bases, J lost 6 bases, and 11 bases lay in between. CDR3 length: 11 amino acids. Germline CDR1 reads DFQATT; CDR2 reads SNEGSKA (reference sequence). This chain's CDR3 is CSARRGPEQYF. The CDR3 DNA reads TGCAGTGCTCGGAGGGGGCCCGAGCAGTACTTC.

The J gene is TRBJ2-7, the V gene TRBV5-5; perhaps TRBD2 as D (5 bases). CDR3 length: 14 amino acids. Germline V gene data show CDR1 as SGHKS and CDR2 as YYEKEE (reference sequence). The V end lost 1 base, the J end lost 2 bases, and 10 bases lay between the germline ends. CDR3 coding DNA: TGTGCCAGCAGCTTGTTCTCGGGAACCTACGAGCAGTACTTC. Protein sequence: CASSLFSGTYEQYF. Full variable domain (remainder filled in from reference TRBV5-5 and TRBJ2-7): DAGVTQSPTHLIKTRGQQVTLRCSPISGHKSVSWYQQVLGQGPQFIFQYYEKEERGRGNFPDRFSARQFPNYSSELNVNALLLGDSALYLCASSLFSGTYEQYFGPGTRLTVT.

This clone was recorded only once. The CDR3 DNA follows: TGTGCCACCCAGGACAGGGGGAACACTGAAGCTTTCTTT. Its protein product is CATQDRGNTEAFF. The chain is built from TRBV25-1 and TRBJ1-1, with 9 bases identical to TRBD1. CDR1 and CDR2 from the germline V gene are MGHDK and SYGVNS. Trimming removed 10 bases from V and 1 base from J; junction bases left unmatched: 4. This CDR3 has 13 amino acids.